This T cell receptor (beta chain) was recovered during a study of naive and memory T cell subsets. The study, taken as a whole, reports: TCR counts from RNA may reflect activation-linked expression changes.

An equimolar mix of two oligonucleotides served as the beta constant-region primer for TRBC1 and TRBC2. Each CDR3 protein gets one entry after TCRdb re-called the UMI-ligation and nested PCR reads with MiXCR. The sample lists over 75,000 distinct CDR3 sequences; around 12% were seen once. V was clipped by 2 bases and J by 5 bases, with 7 bases between them. Per germline, CDR1 KGHSH and CDR2 LQKENI. The CDR3 covers 13 residues. A word on this clonotype: What it recognizes is unknown.

CMV status came from CD4+ IFNgamma after overnight CMV lysate stimulation. Four subsets defined by CD45RA and CD27 were sorted after CD3, CD4, CD8 and live/dead staining. The chain joins TRBV18 to TRBJ1-5; D not certain. The source of this sequence is a human donor in good health. The sequenced sample consisted of central memory CD4+ T cells from blood. The CDR3 nucleotides read TGTGCCAGCTCACCAGACGGTGATCAGCCCCAGCATTTT. Amino acid sequence: CASSPDGDQPQHF. The full variable domain, its missing parts supplied by reference TRBV18 and TRBJ1-5, is NAGVMQNPRHLVRRRGQEARLRCSPMKGHSHVYWYRQLPEEGLKFMVYLQKENIIDESGMPKERFSAEFPKEGPSILRIQQVVRGDSAAYFCASSPDGDQPQHFGDGTRLSIL.